A selection of T cell receptor beta chains follows, all from one sample in a study of Ad26.COV2.S vaccination and SARS-CoV-2 variants. Sequenced by immunoSEQ multiplex PCR; TCRdb stores in-frame clones only, minus some. The sample lists hundreds of thousands of clones, 89% occurring once. This material consisted of peripheral blood, taken in a trial of Ad26.COV2.S vaccine versus placebo. Receptors were obtained from a person aged 18-65 years who received the Ad26.COV2.S COVID-19 vaccine or a placebo. Both conserved end residues are part of each CDR3. D genes are given only for firm matches. Expanded clones are given a class, and other clones once, few, many or no size at all.

>TRBV15|TRBJ2-2|13|-|-
TGTGCCACCAGCAGAGCAAGTACCGGGGAGCTGTTTTTT
CATSRASTGELFF
>TRBV7-2|TRBJ2-2|15|TRBD1|-
TGTGCCAGCAGCCCGAGACAGGGTGACACCGGGGAGCTGTTTTTT
CASSPRQGDTGELFF
>TRBV30|TRBJ1-5|13|-|once
TGTGCCTGGAGTGCAAAGGGTGATCAGCCCCAGCATTTT
CAWSAKGDQPQHF
>TRBV6-2/TRBV6-3|TRBJ2-1|16|TRBD2|-
TGTGCCAGCAGTTACCGGGGGGGGATCTCCTACAATGAGCAGTTCTTC
CASSYRGGISYNEQFF
>TRBV6-2/TRBV6-3|TRBJ2-2|13|-|-
TGTGCCAGCAGTCCCCAGAACACCGGGGAGCTGTTTTTT
CASSPQNTGELFF
>TRBV9|TRBJ2-7|13|TRBD2|-
TGTGCCAGGGGAGGGCTAGCGGGGGGAGAGCAGTACTTC
CARGGLAGGEQYF
>TRBV18|TRBJ2-7|15|TRBD1|-
TGTGCCAGCTCAGAAGGACAGGGGACGGCGTACGAGCAGTACTTC
CASSEGQGTAYEQYF
>TRBV4-3|TRBJ2-7|15|-|once
TGCGCCAGCAGCCAAGATGCAGGGAATGACTACGAGCAGTACTTC
CASSQDAGNDYEQYF
>TRBV3-1/TRBV3-2|TRBJ1-1|13|-|-
TGTGCCAGCAGCCAAGGCGGGTGGGGCGAAGCTTTCTTT
CASSQGGWGEAFF
>TRBV11-2|TRBJ2-3|12|-|-
TGTGCCAGCAGCTTGGGTTGGGATACGCAGTATTTT
CASSLGWDTQYF
>TRBV6-2/TRBV6-3|TRBJ1-1|14|TRBD1|-
TGTGCCAGCAGTTCCCTCGACAGGGTCCCTGAAGCTTTCTTT
CASSSLDRVPEAFF
>TRBV6-2/TRBV6-3|TRBJ1-2|14|-|-
TGTGCCAGCAGTTATTCACAGCTCCGAGGGGGCTACACCTTC
CASSYSQLRGGYTF
>TRBV29-1|TRBJ2-4|14|TRBD1|-
TGCAGCGTCGGGGACAGCGCCCTCCGATTTATTCAGTACTTC
CSVGDSALRFIQYF
>TRBV5-6|TRBJ1-2|13|-|-
TGTGCCAGCAGCTTGGGTACAACTTATGGCTACACCTTC
CASSLGTTYGYTF
>TRBV29-1|TRBJ1-1|13|-|-
TGCAGCGGTAAACAGACAGTGAACACTGAAGCTTTCTTT
CSGKQTVNTEAFF
>TRBV19|TRBJ1-5|15|-|-
TGTGCCAGTAGTCCGGTGGGTATTCGCAATCAGCCCCAGCATTTT
CASSPVGIRNQPQHF